Reported below is one TCR beta chain. Its antigen is as yet unknown. The data originate from a study of radiotherapy plus CTLA-4 blockade in lung cancer. Study observations and caveats: According to reports, early shifts in blood T cell clones, alongside interferon-beta, forecast response most accurately. Following radiotherapy plus ipilimumab, tumor-derived TCR clones expanded in the blood.

CDR3 length equals 14 residues. The V gene lost 0 bases and the J gene lost 6 bases, with 9 bases spanning the gap. Germline V gives CDR1 MNHEY, CDR2 SVGAGI. The assay was immunoSEQ multiplex PCR, and TCRdb's table has in-frame clones only and misses some. This table has 50,000 to 75,000 clones, about 72% appearing once. This rearrangement joins TRBV6-5 to TRBJ1-3, with a weak D call TRBD1 (6 bases). The TCR sequence derives from a human donor with non-small cell lung cancer who had a complete response to radiotherapy plus ipilimumab. The specimen comprised peripheral blood, sampled from a patient treated with radiotherapy plus ipilimumab. The CDR3 region has the DNA TGTGCCAGCAGTTACTCCAACAGGGTAAACACCATATATTTT. Protein sequence: CASSYSNRVNTIYF.